One sample yielded the 30 T cell receptor beta chains listed below, sequenced in a study of blood T cells in healthy people across ages. Together with a sample-barcoded 5' primer, a J-beta primer mix was included in a second PCR lasting about 7 to 12 cycles. TCRdb ran MiXCR on the 5' RACE reads and lists one entry per CDR3 protein. This sample has over 1,500,000 distinct CDR3 sequences, with around 40% found just once. The source material was blood. The origin of the receptors is a human donor in good health.

This clonotype showed up just a few times. The chain has TRBV12-3 or TRBV12-4 and TRBJ1-2; 10 bases are shared with TRBD1. Trimming removed 5 bases from V and 8 bases from J; junction bases left unmatched: 8. There are 14 residues in the CDR3. CDR3 nucleotides: TGTGCCAGCAGTCCGACAGGGGGCTTTTTCGGCTACACCTTC. Translation: CASSPTGGFFGYTF.

The chain carries TRBV25-1 and TRBJ1-2; 7 bases line up with TRBD1. This CDR3 is built from 14 residues. The trim removed 7 bases at V and 4 bases at J, leaving 9 bases unmatched. From germline, CDR1 is MGHDK and CDR2 SYGVNS. CDR3 loop: CASKSDRDAYGYTF. The CDR3 nucleotides read TGTGCCAGCAAAAGCGACAGGGACGCCTATGGCTACACCTTC.

V is TRBV4-1 and J is TRBJ2-7, with D possibly called TRBD1 or TRBD2 (5 bases each). V gave up 3 bases and J gave up 5 bases, with 14 bases separating them. The CDR3 runs 14 residues. Germline V CDR1 and CDR2: MGHRA, YSYEKL. CDR3 protein: CASSHQGPGNEQYF. In DNA, the CDR3 is TGCGCCAGCAGCCACCAGGGACCAGGGAACGAGCAGTACTTC.

V gene TRBV28 combines with J gene TRBJ1-2; D may be TRBD1 (6 bases). Trimming left V 5 bases short and J 8 bases short, with 24 bases between. Germline V gene lookup returns CDR1 MDHEN and CDR2 SYDVKM. The CDR3 extends over 16 amino acids. CDR3 in DNA: TGTGCCAGCAGTCCCCGGCTGGGGGGCGGGTTTTGGGGCTACACCTTC. It codes for CASSPRLGGGFWGYTF.

This clonotype has more than one count but fewer than ten. V gene TRBV4-1 combines with J gene TRBJ1-2, with 7 bases lining up with TRBD1. The CDR3 contains 16 residues. V trimming: 4 bases; J trimming: 4 bases; junction bases outside the gene matches: 12. Per germline, CDR1 MGHRA and CDR2 YSYEKL. This CDR3 reads CASSRGSGGRGYGYTF. CDR3 sequence (DNA): TGCGCCAGCAGCCGAGGTTCAGGGGGGCGCGGCTATGGCTACACCTTC.

The J gene is TRBJ2-1, the V gene TRBV29-1; 7 nucleotides agree with TRBD2. There are 17 residues in the CDR3. V trimming: 2 bases; J trimming: 2 bases; junction bases outside the gene matches: 12. Germline V gives CDR1 SQVTM, CDR2 ANQGSEA. CDR3 sequence (DNA): TGCAGCGTTGAATGGGACGTAGCGGGTCTTACCTACAATGAGCAGTTCTTC. Amino acids: CSVEWDVAGLTYNEQFF.

This chain links TRBV7-6 with TRBJ2-1; D gene ambiguous. CDR1 is SGHVS, CDR2 FNYEAQ, per germline. The CDR3 has 16 residues. V lost 5 bases, J lost 0 bases, and 14 bases lay in between. The CDR3 spells CASSPAVYRSYNEQFF. DNA of the CDR3: TGTGCCAGCAGCCCGGCGGTCTACCGCTCCTACAATGAGCAGTTCTTC.

The genes are TRBV18 and TRBJ2-7, with D perhaps assigned TRBD1 or TRBD2 (5 bases each). The CDR3 spans 13 residues. Trimming pared 1 base from V and 7 bases from J, leaving 11 bases between. CDR1 is KGHSH and CDR2 is LQKENI in the germline V gene. The DNA for the CDR3 is TGTGCCAGCTCACCACGGGCAGGGAGTGAGCAGTACTTC. It codes for CASSPRAGSEQYF.

As concerns this clonotype: Its ends do not fully match the called genes, so a read error is possible. The chain employs TRBV29-1 and TRBJ1-5; D is unresolved. Germline V gene lookup returns CDR1 SQVTM and CDR2 ANQGSEA. The CDR3 sequence is 13 residues long. The CDR3 loop is CSVVSVKNQPQHF. The CDR3 region has the DNA TGCAGTGTTGTGTCGGTGAAAAATCAGCCCCAGCATTTT.

Comment on this clonotype: An end of the junction differs from the germline gene, which may be a read error. The J gene is TRBJ1-5, the V gene TRBV30; D is ambiguous. Germline CDR1 reads GTSNPN; CDR2 reads SVGIG (reference sequence). CDR3 length: 13 residues. Written as DNA, the CDR3 is TGTGCCTGGAGTCTGGGCATCGGTCAGCCCCGGCATTTT. Its protein is CAWSLGIGQPRHF.

This chain links TRBV15 with TRBJ1-5; 8 bases match TRBD1. This CDR3 spans 14 amino acids. Losses at the gene ends were 6 bases for V and 6 bases for J; bases not matched to a gene: 7. In germline, CDR1 is LNHNV, CDR2 YYDKDF (reference sequence). The CDR3 is CATRRTGSGQPQHF. CDR3 coding DNA: TGTGCCACCAGAAGGACAGGGAGCGGTCAGCCCCAGCATTTT. Combining the CDR3 with reference TRBV15 and TRBJ1-5 gives the whole variable domain DAMVIQNPRYQVTQFGKPVTLSCSQTLNHNVMYWYQQKSSQAPKLLFHYYDKDFNNEADTPDNFQSRRPNTSFCFLDIRSPGLGDTAMYLCATRRTGSGQPQHFGDGTRLSIL.

There are a few counts of this clonotype. The gene calls are TRBV4-2 and TRBJ2-7, with D perhaps matching TRBD2 (5 bases). CDR1 LGHNA and CDR2 YNFKEQ come from the germline V gene. The CDR3 runs 15 residues. Trimming left V 2 bases short and J 6 bases short, with 17 bases between. The CDR3 bases are TGTGCCAGCAGCCAACCCGGACGGGGAGAGGTCGAGCAGTACTTC. Translating gives CASSQPGRGEVEQYF.

The V and J genes are TRBV7-3 and TRBJ2-7; D tentatively reads TRBD1 or TRBD2 (5 bases each). The CDR3 consists of 17 residues. V lost 1 base and J 2 bases, leaving 18 bases between the germline ends. Germline CDR1 is SGHTA and CDR2 is FQGTGA. CDR3 coding DNA: TGTGCCAGCAGCTTAATCCCCGCTGGGACGGGGACCTACGAGCAGTACTTC. Translated: CASSLIPAGTGTYEQYF.

The V gene is TRBV11-2, the J gene TRBJ2-4; 10 nucleotides match TRBD2. Germline V gene data show CDR1 as SGHAT and CDR2 as FQNNGV. The CDR3 totals 18 residues. Losses at the gene ends were 2 bases for V and 0 bases for J; bases not matched to a gene: 7. In DNA form, the CDR3 reads TGTGCCAGCAGCTTAACTAGCGGGGTTATTCTAGCCAAAAACATTCAGTACTTC. Amino acid sequence: CASSLTSGVILAKNIQYF.

This clonotype was seen a handful of times. This sequence joins TRBV20-1 and TRBJ1-2; D perhaps matches TRBD1 (6 bases). Germline CDR1 and CDR2: DFQATT and SNEGSKA (reference sequence). V gave up 2 bases and J gave up 4 bases, with 23 bases separating them. CDR3 size: 17 residues. Here the CDR3 DNA reads TGCAGTGCTAGAAATGGGGGCCCAACAGCTTCGATCTATGGCTACACCTTC. It is translated as CSARNGGPTASIYGYTF.

The chain uses TRBV24-1 and TRBJ2-1, with TRBD2 as a possible D gene (6 bases). This CDR3 is built from 17 residues. CDR1 KGHDR and CDR2 SFDVKD come from the germline V gene. V gave up 5 bases and J gave up 0 bases, with 16 bases separating them. The CDR3: CATSGLEGRSSYNEQFF. The CDR3 region has the DNA TGTGCCACCAGTGGCCTGGAGGGCAGAAGCTCCTACAATGAGCAGTTCTTC.

This chain uses TRBV20-1 with TRBJ2-1; 10 nucleotides match TRBD2. The germline V gene encodes CDR1 DFQATT and CDR2 SNEGSKA (reference sequence). V dropped 7 bases and J dropped 4; count of bases not matched to a gene: 10. This CDR3 is built from 15 residues. The CDR3 sequence is CSGGPGTSAYNEQFF. The CDR3 DNA reads as TGCAGTGGGGGGCCTGGGACTAGCGCTTACAATGAGCAGTTCTTC.

The genes are TRBV6-1 and TRBJ2-1; D unclear. The CDR3 totals 14 residues. The V and J ends lost 0 bases and 9 bases respectively, with 12 bases between them. The germline V gene encodes CDR1 MNHNS and CDR2 SASEGT. CDR3 sequence: CASSEAGEFTEQFF. The CDR3 DNA follows: TGTGCCAGCAGTGAAGCTGGGGAATTTACTGAGCAGTTCTTC.

The chain combines TRBV20-1 with TRBJ2-5; D is undetermined. There are 13 residues in the CDR3. Germline V gene sequence: CDR1 DFQATT, CDR2 SNEGSKA (reference sequence). V was shortened by 6 bases and J by 1 base, with 12 bases between the two germline ends. The CDR3 loop reads CSAGSTIQETQYF. As DNA, the CDR3 is TGCAGTGCGGGGTCCACTATCCAAGAGACCCAGTACTTC.

This chain connects TRBV3-1 to TRBJ1-2; D unresolved. In germline, CDR1 is LGHDT, CDR2 YNNKEL (reference sequence). Trimming removed 0 bases from V and 0 bases from J, with 5 bases in between. The CDR3 has 14 amino acids. The CDR3 coding sequence is TGTGCCAGCAGCCAAGATTCTTCTAACTATGGCTACACCTTC. This encodes CASSQDSSNYGYTF.

This clonotype was observed a single time. The chain carries TRBV4-3 and TRBJ2-4; TRBD1 aligns across 7 bases. The CDR3 spans 16 residues. Trimming took 0 bases from V and 6 from J; bases not matched to a gene: 8. CDR1 is LGHNA, CDR2 YSLEER, per germline. CDR3 DNA: TGCGCCAGCAGCCAAGATAAGGGGGCTGACGGAAACATTCAGTACTTC. Residues: CASSQDKGADGNIQYF.

CDR3 DNA: TGCGCCAGCAGTGAAAGATGGGGGGCCAGGGAGACCCAGTACTTC. Its protein product is CASSERWGARETQYF. This chain joins TRBV10-2 and TRBJ2-5; D assignment may be TRBD1 or TRBD2 (6 bases each). The CDR3 is 15 amino acids. The V and J ends lost 3 bases and 5 bases respectively, with 16 bases between them. In germline, CDR1 is WSHSY, CDR2 SAAADI.

V gene TRBV9 combines with J gene TRBJ2-7, with D perhaps TRBD2 (7 bases). The CDR3 covers 16 residues. Trimming shortened V by 0 bases and J by 7 bases, and 20 bases separated the two germline ends. CDR1 is SGDLS and CDR2 is YYNGEE in the germline V gene. For the CDR3, the DNA is TGTGCCAGCAGCGTAGAAGGCGGAGGGGGGGACGGAGAGCAGTACTTC. It specifies CASSVEGGGGDGEQYF.

CDR3 residues: CASSLDLVKEQFF. CDR3 nucleotides: TGCGCCAGCAGCTTGGATCTAGTCAAAGAGCAGTTCTTC. The chain uses TRBV5-1 and TRBJ2-1; no clear D. The CDR3 totals 13 residues. V lost 0 bases and J lost 10, with 11 bases in between. In germline, CDR1 is SGHRS, CDR2 YFSETQ.

The chain uses TRBV3-1 and TRBJ1-5; the D gene is possibly TRBD1 (6 bases). Trimming took off 1 base at V and 5 bases at J, with 18 bases between the two ends. Germline V gene data show CDR1 as LGHDT and CDR2 as YNNKEL (reference sequence). CDR3 length: 17 amino acids. The CDR3 coding sequence is TGTGCCAGCAGCCAAGGAGTTTTCAGGGGAGGGCATCAGCCCCAGCATTTT. Residues: CASSQGVFRGGHQPQHF.

This clonotype was picked up a small number of times. The rearrangement joins TRBV13 to TRBJ2-1; D not certain. CDR3 length equals 14 residues. V dropped 4 bases and J dropped 6 bases, with 13 bases sitting between them. Germline CDR1 PRHDT, CDR2 FYEKMQ (reference sequence). The CDR3 sequence is CASSSPLTPNEQFF. CDR3 nucleotides: TGTGCCAGCAGCTCACCCCTTACTCCCAATGAGCAGTTCTTC.

This clonotype was detected a few times. The genes are TRBV29-1 and TRBJ2-3; TRBD2 agrees at 13 bases. The CDR3 has 14 residues. The J segment lost 4 bases and the V segment lost 4 bases, leaving 2 bases of the junction unmatched. Germline CDR1 reads SQVTM; CDR2 reads ANQGSEA. CDR3 DNA: TGCAGCGTTGGACTAGCGGGGGGATCAGATACGCAGTATTTT. Translating it yields CSVGLAGGSDTQYF.

CDR3 region: CASNRRGRGSPLHF. Here the CDR3 DNA reads TGTGCCAGCAACCGGCGGGGCAGGGGTTCACCCCTCCACTTT. The gene calls are TRBV28 and TRBJ1-6, with D maybe TRBD1 (6 bases). V was pared by 7 bases and J by 9 bases, with 16 bases between. Looked up from germline, CDR1 is MDHEN and CDR2 is SYDVKM. This CDR3 has 14 residues. The whole variable domain, remainder taken from reference TRBV28 and TRBJ1-6, is DVKVTQSSRYLVKRTGEKVFLECVQDMDHENMFWYRQDPGLGLRLIYFSYDVKMKEKGDIPEGYSVSREKKERFSLILESASTNQTSMYLCASNRRGRGSPLHFGNGTRLTVT.

J is TRBJ1-1 and V is TRBV19, with D maybe TRBD1 (6 bases). This CDR3 has 14 residues. V shed 2 bases and J shed 7 bases, with 14 bases lying between them. Germline CDR1 LNHDA, CDR2 SQIVND (reference sequence). CDR3 sequence (DNA): TGTGCCAGTAGTATAAAGGGCGGGGACAATGAAGCTTTCTTT. Translating it yields CASSIKGGDNEAFF. Full variable domain (missing parts from reference TRBV19 and TRBJ1-1): DGGITQSPKYLFRKEGQNVTLSCEQNLNHDAMYWYRQDPGQGLRLIYYSQIVNDFQKGDIAEGYSVSREKKESFPLTVTSAQKNPTAFYLCASSIKGGDNEAFFGQGTRLTVV.

J is TRBJ1-2 and V is TRBV2; 8 bases agree with TRBD1. The trim removed 5 bases at V and 8 bases at J, leaving 7 bases unmatched. The length of the CDR3 is 13 residues. CDR1 and CDR2 (germline): SNHLY, FYNNEI. For the CDR3, the DNA is TGTGCCAGCAGTAAAGACAGGGGTGCCGGCTACACCTTC. Its protein product is CASSKDRGAGYTF.